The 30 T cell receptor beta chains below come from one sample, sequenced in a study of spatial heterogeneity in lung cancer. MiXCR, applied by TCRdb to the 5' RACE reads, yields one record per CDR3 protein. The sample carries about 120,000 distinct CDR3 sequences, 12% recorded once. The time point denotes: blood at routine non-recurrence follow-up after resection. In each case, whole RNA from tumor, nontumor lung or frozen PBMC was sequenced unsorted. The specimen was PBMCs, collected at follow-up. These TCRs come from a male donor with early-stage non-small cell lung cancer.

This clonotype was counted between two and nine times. The CDR3 is CASSPWDSTYEQYF. The CDR3 nucleotides read TGTGCCAGCTCACCATGGGACAGCACCTACGAGCAGTACTTC. This rearrangement joins TRBV18 to TRBJ2-7, with TRBD1 matching 7 bases. The length of the CDR3 is 14 residues. The trim removed 2 bases at V and 2 bases at J, leaving 3 bases unmatched. CDR1 is KGHSH, CDR2 LQKENI, per germline.

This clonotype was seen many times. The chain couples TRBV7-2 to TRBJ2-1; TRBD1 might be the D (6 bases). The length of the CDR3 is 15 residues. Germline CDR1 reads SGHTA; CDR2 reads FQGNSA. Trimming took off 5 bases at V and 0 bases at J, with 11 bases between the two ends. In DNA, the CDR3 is TGTGCCAGCAGCGCCGGACAGTACTCCTACAATGAGCAGTTCTTC. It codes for CASSAGQYSYNEQFF.

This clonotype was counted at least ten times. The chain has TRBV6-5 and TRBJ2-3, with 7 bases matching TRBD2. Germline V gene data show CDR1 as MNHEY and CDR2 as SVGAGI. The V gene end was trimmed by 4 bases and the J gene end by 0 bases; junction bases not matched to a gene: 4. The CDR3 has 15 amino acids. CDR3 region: CASSSRGVSTDTQYF. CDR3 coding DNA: TGTGCCAGCAGTTCTCGGGGGGTAAGCACAGATACGCAGTATTTT.

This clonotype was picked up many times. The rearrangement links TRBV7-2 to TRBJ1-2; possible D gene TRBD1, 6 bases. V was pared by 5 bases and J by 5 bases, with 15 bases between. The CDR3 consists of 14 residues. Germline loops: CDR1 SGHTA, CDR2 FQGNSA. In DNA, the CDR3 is TGTGCCAGCAGCCGGACCGGACAGATTTATGGCTACACCTTC. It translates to CASSRTGQIYGYTF.

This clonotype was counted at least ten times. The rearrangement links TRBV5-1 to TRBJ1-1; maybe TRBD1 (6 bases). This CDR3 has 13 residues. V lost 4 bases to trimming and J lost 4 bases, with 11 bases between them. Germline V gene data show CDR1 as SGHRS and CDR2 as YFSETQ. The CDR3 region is CASSEGGSTEAFF. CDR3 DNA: TGCGCCAGCAGCGAGGGGGGATCCACTGAAGCTTTCTTT.

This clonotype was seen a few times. CDR3 amino acids: CASSPSRGDLQSQHF. Here the CDR3 DNA reads TGTGCCAGCTCACCAAGCAGGGGGGACCTCCAGTCCCAGCATTTT. This chain uses TRBV18 with TRBJ1-5; 7 bases line up with TRBD1. Looked up from germline, CDR1 is KGHSH and CDR2 is LQKENI. J lost 11 bases, V lost 2 bases, and 12 bases had no gene match. CDR3 size: 15 residues.

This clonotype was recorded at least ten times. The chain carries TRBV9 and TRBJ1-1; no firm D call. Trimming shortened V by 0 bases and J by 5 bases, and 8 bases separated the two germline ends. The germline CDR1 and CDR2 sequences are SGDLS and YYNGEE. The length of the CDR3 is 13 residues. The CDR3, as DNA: TGTGCCAGCAGCGTAGCCCCGAGGACTGAAGCTTTCTTT. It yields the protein CASSVAPRTEAFF.

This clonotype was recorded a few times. The CDR3 sequence: CASSFGQGGQPQHF. Here the CDR3 DNA reads TGTGCCAGCAGTTTCGGACAGGGAGGTCAGCCCCAGCATTTT. This sequence joins TRBV27 and TRBJ1-5; 8 bases map to TRBD1. Germline CDR1 MNHEY, CDR2 SMNVEV (reference sequence). The CDR3 covers 14 residues. Trimming took 3 bases from V and 6 from J; bases not matched to a gene: 4.

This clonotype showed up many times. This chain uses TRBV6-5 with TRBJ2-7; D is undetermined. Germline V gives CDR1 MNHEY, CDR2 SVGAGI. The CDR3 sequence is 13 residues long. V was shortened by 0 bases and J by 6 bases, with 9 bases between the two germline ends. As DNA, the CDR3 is TGTGCCAGCAGTTACTCGGGCTTACCCGAGCAGTACTTC. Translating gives CASSYSGLPEQYF.

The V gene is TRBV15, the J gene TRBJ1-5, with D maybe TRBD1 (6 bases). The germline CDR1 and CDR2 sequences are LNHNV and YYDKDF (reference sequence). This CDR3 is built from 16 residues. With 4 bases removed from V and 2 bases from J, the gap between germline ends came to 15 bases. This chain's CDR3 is CATSTWSQGGNQPQHF. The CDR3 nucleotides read TGTGCCACCAGCACTTGGTCACAGGGCGGCAATCAGCCCCAGCATTTT.

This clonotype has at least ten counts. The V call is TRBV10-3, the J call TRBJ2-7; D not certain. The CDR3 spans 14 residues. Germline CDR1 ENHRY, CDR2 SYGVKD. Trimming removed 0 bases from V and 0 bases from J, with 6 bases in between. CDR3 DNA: TGTGCCATCAGTGAGTCGGGTTTCTCCTACGAGCAGTACTTC. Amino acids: CAISESGFSYEQYF.

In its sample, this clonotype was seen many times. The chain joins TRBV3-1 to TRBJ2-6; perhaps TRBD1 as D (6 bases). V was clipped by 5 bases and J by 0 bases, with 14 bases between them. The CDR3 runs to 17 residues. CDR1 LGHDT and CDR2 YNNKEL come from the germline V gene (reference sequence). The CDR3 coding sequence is TGTGCCAGCAGCTTCGGACAGAGCTTCTCTGGGGCCAACGTCCTGACTTTC. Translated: CASSFGQSFSGANVLTF.

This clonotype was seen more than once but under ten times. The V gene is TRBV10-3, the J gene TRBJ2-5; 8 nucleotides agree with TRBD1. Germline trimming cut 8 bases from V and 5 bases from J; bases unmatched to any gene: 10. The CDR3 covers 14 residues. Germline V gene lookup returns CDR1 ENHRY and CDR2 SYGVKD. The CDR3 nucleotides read TGTGCCATCGGAACAGGGGGTTTGTTGGAGACCCAGTACTTC. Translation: CAIGTGGLLETQYF.

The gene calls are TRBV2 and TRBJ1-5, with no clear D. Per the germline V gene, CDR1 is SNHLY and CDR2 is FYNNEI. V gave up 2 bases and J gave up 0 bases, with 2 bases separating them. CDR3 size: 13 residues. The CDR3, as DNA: TGTGCCAGCAGTGAAAATAGCAATCAGCCCCAGCATTTT. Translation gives CASSENSNQPQHF.

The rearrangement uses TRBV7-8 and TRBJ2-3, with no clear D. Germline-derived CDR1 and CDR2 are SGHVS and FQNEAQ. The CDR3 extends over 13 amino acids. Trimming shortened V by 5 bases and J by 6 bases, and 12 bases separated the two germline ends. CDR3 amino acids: CASSLTRADTQYF. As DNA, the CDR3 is TGTGCCAGCAGCCTAACACGGGCGGATACGCAGTATTTT.

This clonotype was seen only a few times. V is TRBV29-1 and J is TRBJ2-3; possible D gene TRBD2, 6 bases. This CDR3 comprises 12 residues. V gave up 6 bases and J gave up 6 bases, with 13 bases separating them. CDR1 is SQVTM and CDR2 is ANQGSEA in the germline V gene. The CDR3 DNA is TGCAGCGTGAGGAGGGTGGGGGATACGCAGTATTTT. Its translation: CSVRRVGDTQYF.

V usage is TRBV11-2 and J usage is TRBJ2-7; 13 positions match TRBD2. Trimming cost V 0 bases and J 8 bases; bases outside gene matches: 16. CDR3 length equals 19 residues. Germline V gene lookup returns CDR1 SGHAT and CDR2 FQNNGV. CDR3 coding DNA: TGTGCCAGCAGCTTAGATCTGCGGACTAGCGGGGGCCTTAGTATTCAGCAGTACTTC. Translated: CASSLDLRTSGGLSIQQYF.

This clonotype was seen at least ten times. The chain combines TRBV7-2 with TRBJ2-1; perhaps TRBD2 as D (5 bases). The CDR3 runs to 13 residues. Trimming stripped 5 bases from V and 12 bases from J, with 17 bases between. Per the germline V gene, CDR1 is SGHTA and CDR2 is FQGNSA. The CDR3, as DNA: TGTGCCAGCAGCCAATCTTGGGGAGCTCCGCAGTTCTTC. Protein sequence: CASSQSWGAPQFF.

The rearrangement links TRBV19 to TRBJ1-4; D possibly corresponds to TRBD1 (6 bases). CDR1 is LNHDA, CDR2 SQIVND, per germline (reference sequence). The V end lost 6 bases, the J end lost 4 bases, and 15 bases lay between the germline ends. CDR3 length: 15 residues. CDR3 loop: CASSSSIGGNEKLFF. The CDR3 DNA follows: TGTGCCAGTAGCTCCAGCATAGGGGGTAATGAAAAACTGTTTTTT. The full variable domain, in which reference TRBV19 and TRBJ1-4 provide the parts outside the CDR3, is DGGITQSPKYLFRKEGQNVTLSCEQNLNHDAMYWYRQDPGQGLRLIYYSQIVNDFQKGDIAEGYSVSREKKESFPLTVTSAQKNPTAFYLCASSSSIGGNEKLFFGSGTQLSVL.

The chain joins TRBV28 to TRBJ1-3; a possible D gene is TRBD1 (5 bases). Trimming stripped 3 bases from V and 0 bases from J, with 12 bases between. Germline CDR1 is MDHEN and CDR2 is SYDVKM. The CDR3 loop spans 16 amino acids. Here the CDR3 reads CASSFGLGRSGNTIYF. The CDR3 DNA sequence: TGTGCCAGCAGTTTCGGGTTGGGACGCTCTGGAAACACCATATATTTT.

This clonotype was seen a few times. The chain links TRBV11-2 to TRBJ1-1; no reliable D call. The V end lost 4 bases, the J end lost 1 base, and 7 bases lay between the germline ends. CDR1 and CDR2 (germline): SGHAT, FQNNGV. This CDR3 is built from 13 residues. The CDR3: CASSSQQNTEAFF. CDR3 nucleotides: TGTGCCAGCAGCTCGCAACAGAACACTGAAGCTTTCTTT.

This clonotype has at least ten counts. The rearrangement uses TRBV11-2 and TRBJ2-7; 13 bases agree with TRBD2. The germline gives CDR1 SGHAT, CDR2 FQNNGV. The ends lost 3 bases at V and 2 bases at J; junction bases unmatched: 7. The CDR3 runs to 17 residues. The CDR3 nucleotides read TGTGCCAGCAGCTTGCGAGGGGGACTAGCGGGGACCTACGAGCAGTACTTC. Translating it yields CASSLRGGLAGTYEQYF.

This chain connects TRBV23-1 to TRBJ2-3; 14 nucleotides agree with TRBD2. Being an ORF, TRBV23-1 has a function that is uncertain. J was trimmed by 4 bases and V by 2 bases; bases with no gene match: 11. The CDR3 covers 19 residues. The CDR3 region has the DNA TGCGCCAGCAGTCAAAATCTTAGGACTAGCGGGGGGCTCCCAGATACGCAGTATTTT. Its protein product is CASSQNLRTSGGLPDTQYF.

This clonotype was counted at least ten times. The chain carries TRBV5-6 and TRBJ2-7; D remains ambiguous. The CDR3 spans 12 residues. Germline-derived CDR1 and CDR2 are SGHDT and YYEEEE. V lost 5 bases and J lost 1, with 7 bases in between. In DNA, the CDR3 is TGTGCCAGCAGTCGGTGGTCCTACGAGCAGTACTTC. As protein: CASSRWSYEQYF.

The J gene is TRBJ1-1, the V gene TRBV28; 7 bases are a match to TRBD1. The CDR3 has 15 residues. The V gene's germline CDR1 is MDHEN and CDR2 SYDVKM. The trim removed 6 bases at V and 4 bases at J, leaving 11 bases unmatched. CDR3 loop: CASRLFRDSATEAFF. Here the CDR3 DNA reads TGTGCCAGCAGGCTCTTCCGGGACAGCGCCACTGAAGCTTTCTTT.

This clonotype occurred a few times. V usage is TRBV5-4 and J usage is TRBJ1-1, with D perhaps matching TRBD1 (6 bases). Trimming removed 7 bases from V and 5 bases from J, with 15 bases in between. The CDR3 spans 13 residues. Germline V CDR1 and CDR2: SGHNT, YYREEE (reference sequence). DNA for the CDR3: TGTGCCAGCGGTACGCAGGGGCAAACTGAAGCTTTCTTT. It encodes CASGTQGQTEAFF.

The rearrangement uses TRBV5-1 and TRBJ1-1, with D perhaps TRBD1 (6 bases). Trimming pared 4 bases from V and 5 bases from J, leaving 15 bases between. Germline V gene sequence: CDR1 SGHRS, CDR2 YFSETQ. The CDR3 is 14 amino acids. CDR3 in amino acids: CASSQTGRATEAFF. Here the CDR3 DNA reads TGCGCCAGCAGCCAAACAGGGAGGGCTACTGAAGCTTTCTTT.

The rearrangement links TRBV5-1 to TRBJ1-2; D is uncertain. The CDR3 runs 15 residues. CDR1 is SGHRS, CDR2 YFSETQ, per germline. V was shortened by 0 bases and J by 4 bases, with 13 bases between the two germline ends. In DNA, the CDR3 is TGCGCCAGCAGCTTGGGGTCCAATTCTGCCTATGGCTACACCTTC. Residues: CASSLGSNSAYGYTF.

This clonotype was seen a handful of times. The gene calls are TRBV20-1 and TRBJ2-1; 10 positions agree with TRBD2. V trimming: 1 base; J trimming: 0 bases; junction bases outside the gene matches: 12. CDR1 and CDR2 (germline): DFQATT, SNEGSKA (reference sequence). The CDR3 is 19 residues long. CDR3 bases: TGCAGTGCTAGAGCCTTCGGGACTAGCGCATCTGGCTCCTACAATGAGCAGTTCTTC. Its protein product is CSARAFGTSASGSYNEQFF.

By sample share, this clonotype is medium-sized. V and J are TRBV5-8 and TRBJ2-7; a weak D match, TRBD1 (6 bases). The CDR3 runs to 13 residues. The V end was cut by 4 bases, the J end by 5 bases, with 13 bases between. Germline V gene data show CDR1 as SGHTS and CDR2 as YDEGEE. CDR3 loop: CASSGGYRDEQYF. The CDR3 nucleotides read TGTGCCAGCAGCGGAGGCTACAGGGACGAGCAGTACTTC.